The 12 T cell receptor beta chains in this list originate from one sample, sequenced in a study of blood T cells in healthy people across ages. The authors ran a second PCR of roughly 6 to 12 cycles using a sample-barcoded 5' primer and a J-beta primer mix. TCRdb reprocessed the 5' RACE reads via MiXCR and lists one record per CDR3 protein. The sample gives around 800,000 distinct CDR3 sequences, 35% to 50% of which show up once; around 18% is in the top ten. Sequenced sample: blood. The source is an older man in good health.

This rearrangement joins TRBV12-3 or TRBV12-4 to TRBJ2-2; the D gene is possibly TRBD1 (6 bases). The ends were cut back, 7 bases at V and 1 base at J, with 10 bases in the middle. The CDR3 has 14 amino acids. DNA of the CDR3: TGTGCCAGCACCCGGACAGAGAACACCGGGGAGCTGTTTTTT. This translates into CASTRTENTGELFF.

The rearrangement links TRBV7-2 to TRBJ2-1; 8 nucleotides align to TRBD2. The J call may be wrong; the DNA end is better matched by TRBJ2-7. The CDR3 extends over 15 amino acids. Germline V gene sequence: CDR1 SGHTA, CDR2 FQGNSA. This CDR3 is CASSLIAGRYNEQYF. In DNA, the CDR3 is TGTGCCAGCAGCTTAATAGCGGGACGATACAATGAGCAGTACTTC.

The chain uses TRBV14 and TRBJ1-5, with 7 nucleotides matching TRBD1. CDR3 size: 19 residues. The V gene's germline CDR1 is SGHDN and CDR2 FVKESK. V dropped 0 bases and J dropped 0; count of bases not matched to a gene: 11. For the CDR3, the DNA is TGTGCCAGCAGCCAAGATCCGACCGCGACAGGGAATAGCAATCAGCCCCAGCATTTT. This translates into CASSQDPTATGNSNQPQHF.

The DNA of the CDR3 is TGTGCCAGCGCGGCGGGACTAGCAATTTCCGAGCAGTACTTC. Its protein is CASAAGLAISEQYF. The chain links TRBV12-3 or TRBV12-4 to TRBJ2-7; the match to TRBD2 covers 9 bases. CDR3 length: 14 amino acids. V lost 8 bases and J lost 6; bases outside the gene matches: 11.

This clonotype was counted a few times. V is TRBV27 and J is TRBJ2-6, with D hard to call. In germline, CDR1 is MNHEY, CDR2 SMNVEV (reference sequence). The V gene lost 8 bases and the J gene lost 0 bases, with 11 bases spanning the gap. The CDR3 length is 15 residues. Here the CDR3 reads CASGDWGSGANVLTF. Here the CDR3 DNA reads TGTGCCAGCGGAGATTGGGGCTCTGGGGCCAACGTCCTGACTTTC.

The chain employs TRBV18 and TRBJ2-1; 8 nucleotides match TRBD2. The last part of the DNA fits TRBJ2-7 better; the J call may be wrong. The CDR3 contains 17 residues. Germline V lookup: CDR1 KGHSH, CDR2 LQKENI. CDR3 sequence reads: CASSPPTGRDTYNEQYF. CDR3 coding DNA: TGTGCCAGCTCACCACCGACCGGGAGGGATACCTACAATGAGCAGTACTTC.

The rearrangement uses TRBV28 and TRBJ2-1, with 8 nucleotides matching TRBD2. The germline V gene has CDR1 MDHEN and CDR2 SYDVKM. This CDR3 has 17 residues. V shed 8 bases and J 0 bases; nucleotides not matched to a gene: 12. Here the CDR3 reads CASHMKTSARSYNEQFF. DNA of the CDR3: TGTGCCAGCCACATGAAGACTAGCGCCCGCTCCTACAATGAGCAGTTCTTC.

This clonotype came up many times. The chain links TRBV12-3 or TRBV12-4 to TRBJ2-5; 7 bases are shared with TRBD2. V lost 5 bases to trimming and J lost 5 bases; unmatched junction nucleotides: 2. The CDR3 totals 12 residues. The CDR3 spells CASSPLAETQYF. As DNA, the CDR3 is TGTGCCAGCAGTCCACTAGCGGAGACCCAGTACTTC.

The CDR3 here is CASSPLRGGVDNEQFF. The DNA for the CDR3 is TGTGCCAGCAGCCCATTGAGAGGGGGAGTGGACAATGAGCAGTTCTTC. The gene calls are TRBV7-3 and TRBJ2-1; a possible D gene is TRBD1 (6 bases). This CDR3 is built from 16 residues. Per germline, CDR1 SGHTA and CDR2 FQGTGA. The V end lost 5 bases, the J end lost 5 bases, and 19 bases lay between the germline ends.

V and J are TRBV7-9 and TRBJ1-3, with no clear D. Germline loops: CDR1 SEHNR, CDR2 FQNEAQ (reference sequence). The length of the CDR3 is 15 residues. Between the trimmed V and J ends, which lost 5 bases and 6 bases, there was a span of 17 bases. The CDR3 DNA reads TGTGCCAGCAGCCGAAAGATGGGTCTAGAAAACACCATATATTTT. Translating gives CASSRKMGLENTIYF.

In its sample, this clonotype was seen a few times. This chain connects TRBV29-1 to TRBJ2-7; 15 bases map to TRBD2. The closer fit of TRBJ2-5 to the DNA end suggests the J call may be wrong. This CDR3 contains 13 residues. The V gene's germline CDR1 is SQVTM and CDR2 ANQGSEA. The CDR3 protein is CSVGTSGRETQYF. The CDR3 region has the DNA TGCAGCGTGGGGACTAGCGGGAGGGAGACCCAGTACTTC.

This clonotype occurred a few times. This chain uses TRBV20-1 with TRBJ2-1, with 7 positions matching TRBD1. Per the germline V gene, CDR1 is DFQATT and CDR2 is SNEGSKA (reference sequence). Trimming took 1 base from V and 3 from J; bases not matched to a gene: 6. The CDR3 spans 15 residues. CDR3 bases: TGCAGTGCTAGAGCTCAGGGGGTGGGCTACAATGAGCAGTTCTTC. Translated, it gives CSARAQGVGYNEQFF.